This entry lists 9 T cell receptor beta chains sequenced from one sample in a study of blood T cell repertoires in COVID-19. The repertoire was sequenced with immunoSEQ multiplex PCR; TCRdb's copy has only in-frame clones and lacks some. This sample has some 170,000 clones, with roughly 80% found just once. Source material: peripheral blood. The receptors were gathered from a woman aged 40 to 50 with COVID-19, enrolled during active disease.

The chain joins TRBV6-4 to TRBJ2-2; perhaps TRBD2 as D (6 bases). Trimming pared 7 bases from V and 3 bases from J, leaving 15 bases between. The CDR3 runs 15 residues. Germline V gives CDR1 MRHNA, CDR2 SNTAGT. The CDR3: CASIGAGGDTGELFF. CDR3 DNA: TGTGCCAGCATTGGAGCGGGTGGGGACACCGGGGAGCTGTTTTTT.

J is TRBJ1-6 and V is TRBV3-1 (or the pseudogene TRBV3-2), with 8 bases matching TRBD1. V dropped 5 bases and J dropped 7; count of bases not matched to a gene: 7. The CDR3 has 15 residues. Germline-derived CDR1 and CDR2 are LGHDT and YNNKEL (reference sequence). CDR3 coding DNA: TGTGCCAGCAGCTCATACAGGGGGAAGAATTCACCCCTCCACTTT. Protein sequence: CASSSYRGKNSPLHF.

V usage is TRBV7-3 and J usage is TRBJ2-3, with TRBD2 matching 10 bases. V gave up 5 bases and J gave up 6 bases; unmatched junction bases: 5. CDR1 and CDR2 from the germline V gene are SGHTA and FQGTGA. The CDR3 has 14 residues. CDR3 bases: TGTGCCAGCAGCCAGCGGGGGGGTTTCGATACGCAGTATTTT. The encoded protein is CASSQRGGFDTQYF.

DNA for the CDR3: TGTGCCAGTAAGGGACAGGACTCCTACGAGCAGTACTTC. Translating it yields CASKGQDSYEQYF. The chain carries TRBV19 and TRBJ2-7; 8 bases map to TRBD1. From germline, CDR1 is LNHDA and CDR2 SQIVND (reference sequence). The CDR3 length is 13 residues. J lost 0 bases, V lost 7 bases, and 2 bases had no gene match.

The genes are TRBV18 and TRBJ1-1; D is unresolved. The CDR3 loop spans 13 amino acids. V lost 10 bases, J lost 6 bases, and 18 bases lay in between. Germline CDR1 KGHSH, CDR2 LQKENI. In nucleotides, the CDR3 is TGTGCCACCGCATACCAACGGGAATCTGAAGCTTTCTTT. Its translation: CATAYQRESEAFF.

The chain is built from TRBV27 and TRBJ1-2; possible D gene TRBD1, 5 bases. From germline, CDR1 is MNHEY and CDR2 SMNVEV (reference sequence). Trimming removed 3 bases at V and 8 bases at J, with 10 bases between. The CDR3 is made up of 12 amino acids. Here the CDR3 reads CASSFIGGGYTF. Here the CDR3 DNA reads TGTGCCAGCAGTTTTATCGGGGGAGGCTACACCTTC.

The chain uses TRBV28 and TRBJ1-5, with D perhaps matching TRBD1 (6 bases). Germline-derived CDR1 and CDR2 are MDHEN and SYDVKM. V lost 5 bases and J lost 2, with 16 bases in between. This CDR3 is 16 amino acids long. The CDR3 DNA is TGTGCCAGCAGTCCGCTCGGGACACAGGGCAATCAGCCCCAGCATTTT. Translated, it gives CASSPLGTQGNQPQHF.

This rearrangement joins TRBV5-1 to TRBJ2-7; 7 positions match TRBD2. Germline CDR1 is SGHRS and CDR2 is YFSETQ. With V trimmed by 0 bases and J by 4 bases, 7 bases remained unmatched. The CDR3 length is 15 residues. For the CDR3, the DNA is TGCGCCAGCAGCTTGGTAGGCGGGAGAGAATACGAGCAGTACTTC. Translated: CASSLVGGREYEQYF.

V is TRBV7-9 and J is TRBJ2-2; D call uncertain. There are 14 residues in the CDR3. V lost 1 base, J lost 4 bases, and 7 bases lay in between. Looked up from germline, CDR1 is SEHNR and CDR2 is FQNEAQ (reference sequence). CDR3 amino acids: CASSLVSPTGELFF. CDR3 bases: TGTGCCAGCAGCTTAGTTAGTCCCACCGGGGAGCTGTTTTTT.